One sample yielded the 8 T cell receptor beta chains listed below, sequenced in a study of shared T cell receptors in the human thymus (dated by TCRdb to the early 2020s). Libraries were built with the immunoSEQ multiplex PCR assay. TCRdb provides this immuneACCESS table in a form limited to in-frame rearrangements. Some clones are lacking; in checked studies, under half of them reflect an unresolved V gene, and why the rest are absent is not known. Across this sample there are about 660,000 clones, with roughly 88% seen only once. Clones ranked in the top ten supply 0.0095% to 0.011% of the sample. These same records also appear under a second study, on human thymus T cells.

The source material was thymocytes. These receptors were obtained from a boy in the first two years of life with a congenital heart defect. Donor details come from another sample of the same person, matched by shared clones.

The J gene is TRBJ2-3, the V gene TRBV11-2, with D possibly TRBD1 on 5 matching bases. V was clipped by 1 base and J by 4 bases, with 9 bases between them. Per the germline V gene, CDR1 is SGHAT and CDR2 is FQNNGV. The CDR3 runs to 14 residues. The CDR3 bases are TGTGCCAGCAGCTTAGCCCTAGGGGCAGATACGCAGTATTTT. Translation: CASSLALGADTQYF. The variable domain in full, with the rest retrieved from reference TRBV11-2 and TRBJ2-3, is EAGVAQSPRYKIIEKRQSVAFWCNPISGHATLYWYQQILGQGPKLLIQFQNNGVVDDSQLPKDRFSAERLKGVDSTLKIQPAKLEDSAVYLCASSLALGADTQYFGPGTRLTVL.

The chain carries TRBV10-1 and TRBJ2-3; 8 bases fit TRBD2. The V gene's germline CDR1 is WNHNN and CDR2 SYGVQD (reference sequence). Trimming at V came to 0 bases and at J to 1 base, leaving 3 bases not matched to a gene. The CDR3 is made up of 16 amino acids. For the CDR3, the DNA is TGCGCCAGCAGTGAGTCGGTCGGGGGGGGCACAGATACGCAGTATTTT. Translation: CASSESVGGGTDTQYF.

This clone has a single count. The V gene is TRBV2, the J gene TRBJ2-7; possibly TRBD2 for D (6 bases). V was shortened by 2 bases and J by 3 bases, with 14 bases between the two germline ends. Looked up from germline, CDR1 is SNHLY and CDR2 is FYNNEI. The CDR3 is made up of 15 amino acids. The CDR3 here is CASSELVGGSYEQYF. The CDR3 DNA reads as TGTGCCAGCAGTGAACTAGTGGGAGGAAGCTACGAGCAGTACTTC.

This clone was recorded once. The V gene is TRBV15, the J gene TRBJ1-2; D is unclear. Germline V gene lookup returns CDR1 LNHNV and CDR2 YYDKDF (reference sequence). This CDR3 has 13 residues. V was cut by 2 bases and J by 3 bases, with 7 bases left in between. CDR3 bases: TGTGCCACCAGCAGAACACGCTACTATGGCTACACCTTC. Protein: CATSRTRYYGYTF.

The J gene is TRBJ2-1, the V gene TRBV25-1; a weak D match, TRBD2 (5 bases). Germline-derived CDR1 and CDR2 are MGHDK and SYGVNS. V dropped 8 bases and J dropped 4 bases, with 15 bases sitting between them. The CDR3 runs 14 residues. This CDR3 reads CASGEGRIYNEQFF. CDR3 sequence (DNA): TGTGCCAGCGGAGAGGGTAGGATTTACAATGAGCAGTTCTTC.

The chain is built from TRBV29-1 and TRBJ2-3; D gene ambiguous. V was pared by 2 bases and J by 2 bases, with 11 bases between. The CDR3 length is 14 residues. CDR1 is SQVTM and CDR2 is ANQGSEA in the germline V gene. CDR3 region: CSVEMVAATDTQYF. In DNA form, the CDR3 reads TGCAGCGTTGAAATGGTAGCCGCCACAGATACGCAGTATTTT.

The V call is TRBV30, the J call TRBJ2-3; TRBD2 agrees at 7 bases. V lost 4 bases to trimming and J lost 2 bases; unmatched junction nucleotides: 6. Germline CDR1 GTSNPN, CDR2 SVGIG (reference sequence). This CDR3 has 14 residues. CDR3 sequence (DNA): TGTGCCTGGAATTCGGGAGGCCCCACAGATACGCAGTATTTT. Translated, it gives CAWNSGGPTDTQYF.

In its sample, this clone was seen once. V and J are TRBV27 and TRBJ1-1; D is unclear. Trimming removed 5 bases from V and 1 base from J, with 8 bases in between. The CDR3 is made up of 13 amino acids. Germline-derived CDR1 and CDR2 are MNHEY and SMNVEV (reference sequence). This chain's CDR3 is CASSDRGNTEAFF. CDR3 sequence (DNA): TGTGCCAGCAGTGACCGGGGGAACACTGAAGCTTTCTTT.